This T cell receptor (beta chain) emerged from a study of cytomegalovirus exposure and HLA in healthy donors. The PCR made use of 60 Vbeta and 13 Jbeta primers. Assay used: immunoSEQ multiplex PCR; TCRdb lists only in-frame clones, some missing. The sample includes 100,000 to 120,000 clones, around 84% of them seen just once. The study, taken as a whole, reports: It emerged from a later analysis that several of the most significant clusters appeared to be linked to common viral pathogens. It was confirmed in vitro that a few of the CMV-associated chains were specific for CMV antigens.

Concerning this clone: Its antigen is unidentified.

The V end was cut by 3 bases, the J end by 8 bases, with 17 bases between. The CDR3 contains 15 residues. Germline V gene lookup returns CDR1 MNHNS and CDR2 SASEGT. This TCR came from a woman in her 30s in good health and CMV-seronegative. The genes are TRBV6-1 and TRBJ2-1; tentative D call: TRBD1 (6 bases). The sample was PBMCs. CDR3: CASSDANRDLYEQFF. The CDR3, as DNA: TGTGCCAGCAGTGACGCAAACAGGGATTTGTATGAGCAGTTCTTC.